The 18 T cell receptor beta chains below come from one sample, sequenced in a study of radiotherapy plus CTLA-4 blockade in lung cancer. Some clones are missing from TCRdb's copy, which holds only in-frame ones; the method was immunoSEQ multiplex PCR. Altogether more than 75,000 clones are present, more than 70% being singletons, with the ten largest covering over 12%. This sample comprised peripheral blood, obtained from a patient treated with radiotherapy plus ipilimumab. The receptors stem from a human donor with non-small cell lung cancer that progressed on radiotherapy plus ipilimumab.

The V gene is TRBV2, the J gene TRBJ2-5; a weak D match, TRBD2 (6 bases). The CDR3 has 13 residues. V was pared by 6 bases and J by 5 bases, with 13 bases between. Per the germline V gene, CDR1 is SNHLY and CDR2 is FYNNEI. This chain's CDR3 is CASRAPGRETQYF. The DNA of the CDR3 is TGTGCCAGCAGGGCACCAGGGAGGGAGACCCAGTACTTC.

The V call is TRBV10-3, the J call TRBJ2-5; 7 bases map to TRBD2. The better agreement between TRBJ2-7 and the DNA end casts doubt on the J call. The CDR3 extends over 12 amino acids. In germline, CDR1 is ENHRY, CDR2 SYGVKD. The CDR3 nucleotides are TGTGCCATCAGTCGGGGGAGGGACGAGCAGTACTTC. Amino acids: CAISRGRDEQYF.

The rearrangement links TRBV4-1 to TRBJ2-5; D call uncertain. With 1 base removed from V and 1 base from J, the gap between germline ends came to 4 bases. The CDR3 totals 13 residues. Per the germline V gene, CDR1 is MGHRA and CDR2 is YSYEKL. The DNA for the CDR3 is TGCGCCAGCAGCCAAGGGATCCAAGAGACCCAGTACTTC. Translation: CASSQGIQETQYF.

The V gene is TRBV25-1, the J gene TRBJ1-6, with D maybe TRBD1 (6 bases). Germline lookup yields CDR1 MGHDK and CDR2 SYGVNS. V gave up 4 bases and J gave up 8 bases, with 9 bases separating them. This CDR3 has 13 residues. This CDR3 is CASSASGDSPLHF. Written as DNA, the CDR3 is TGTGCCAGCAGTGCCTCAGGGGATTCACCCCTCCACTTT.

The chain uses TRBV28 and TRBJ2-2; unclear D gene. Trimming stripped 1 base from V and 5 bases from J, with 8 bases between. CDR1 is MDHEN and CDR2 is SYDVKM in the germline V gene. The CDR3 loop spans 14 amino acids. CDR3 coding DNA: TGTGCCAGCAGTTTATTTGCGGATACCGGGGAGCTGTTTTTT. Translating it yields CASSLFADTGELFF.

The sample holds a few counts of this clone. The chain links TRBV5-1 to TRBJ2-3; D is tentatively TRBD1 or TRBD2 (5 bases each). The CDR3 sequence is 12 residues long. The V gene lost 4 bases and the J gene lost 4 bases, with 7 bases spanning the gap. The V gene's germline CDR1 is SGHRS and CDR2 YFSETQ. The CDR3 nucleotides read TGCGCCAGCAGCGAGGGGCCAGATACGCAGTATTTT. Protein product: CASSEGPDTQYF. Drawing the rest from reference TRBV5-1 and TRBJ2-3, the complete variable domain is KAGVTQTPRYLIKTRGQQVTLSCSPISGHRSVSWYQQTPGQGLQFLFEYFSETQRNKGNFPGRFSGRQFSNSRSEMNVSTLELGDSALYLCASSEGPDTQYFGPGTRLTVL.

The chain employs TRBV25-1 and TRBJ2-1; D not certain. V was shortened by 3 bases and J by 6 bases, with 12 bases between the two germline ends. The CDR3 extends over 14 amino acids. Germline assignment: CDR1 MGHDK and CDR2 SYGVNS. The CDR3 protein is CASSDGSLGNEQFF. The CDR3 DNA reads as TGTGCCAGCAGTGATGGTTCCTTGGGCAATGAGCAGTTCTTC.

The V call is TRBV7-6, the J call TRBJ1-1, with TRBD1 as a possible D gene (6 bases). V was trimmed by 1 base and J by 2 bases, leaving 11 bases between them. This CDR3 comprises 15 residues. Germline V lookup: CDR1 SGHVS, CDR2 FNYEAQ. DNA for the CDR3: TGTGCCAGCAGCTTAGGAACAGGGACAAACACTGAAGCTTTCTTT. This codes for CASSLGTGTNTEAFF.

The chain employs TRBV19 and TRBJ2-3; 7 positions match TRBD2. Germline V lookup: CDR1 LNHDA, CDR2 SQIVND (reference sequence). Losses at the gene ends were 7 bases for V and 5 bases for J; bases not matched to a gene: 12. There are 15 residues in the CDR3. The CDR3 is CASKLGGSGRDTQYF. The CDR3 DNA reads as TGTGCCAGTAAACTGGGCGGGAGCGGAAGAGATACGCAGTATTTT. The variable domain in full, with the rest retrieved from reference TRBV19 and TRBJ2-3, is DGGITQSPKYLFRKEGQNVTLSCEQNLNHDAMYWYRQDPGQGLRLIYYSQIVNDFQKGDIAEGYSVSREKKESFPLTVTSAQKNPTAFYLCASKLGGSGRDTQYFGPGTRLTVL.

The rearrangement uses TRBV6-1 and TRBJ1-1; TRBD1 is a possible D gene (5 bases). Per germline, CDR1 MNHNS and CDR2 SASEGT. Trimming left V 3 bases short and J 8 bases short, with 10 bases between. The CDR3 consists of 12 residues. For the CDR3, the DNA is TGTGCCAGCAGTGACCCCAGGGCCGAAGCTTTCTTT. Its translation is CASSDPRAEAFF.

This chain uses TRBV28 with TRBJ1-2; D unresolved. Deletions cut 4 bases from V and 4 bases from J, with 13 bases between. CDR3 size: 14 residues. Per the germline V gene, CDR1 is MDHEN and CDR2 is SYDVKM. The CDR3 sequence is CASSSPTLAYGYTF. The CDR3 DNA reads as TGTGCCAGCAGTTCCCCTACACTCGCCTATGGCTACACCTTC.

This clone was detected only a few times. J is TRBJ2-7 and V is TRBV5-1; 7 nucleotides align to TRBD1. The germline V gene encodes CDR1 SGHRS and CDR2 YFSETQ. The CDR3 is made up of 15 amino acids. V lost 4 bases to trimming and J lost 2 bases; unmatched junction nucleotides: 9. The CDR3 coding sequence is TGCGCCAGCAGCATATCCTTTGGACAGGCCTACGAGCAGTACTTC. This codes for CASSISFGQAYEQYF.

This clone was seen just once. This chain uses TRBV19 with TRBJ2-1; 7 bases map to TRBD2. V gave up 6 bases and J gave up 5 bases; unmatched junction bases: 10. This CDR3 has 15 amino acids. Germline V gives CDR1 LNHDA, CDR2 SQIVND (reference sequence). CDR3 nucleotides: TGTGCCAGTAGGAGCCCCGGGAGGAACAACAATGAGCAGTTCTTC. Translated: CASRSPGRNNNEQFF.

In its sample, this clone was seen many times. J is TRBJ2-1 and V is TRBV5-1; 7 bases match TRBD1. V lost 4 bases to trimming and J lost 4 bases; unmatched junction nucleotides: 8. Germline CDR1 and CDR2: SGHRS and YFSETQ. The CDR3 runs to 15 residues. The CDR3: CASSQEPGQYNEQFF. CDR3 DNA: TGCGCCAGCAGCCAAGAACCGGGACAGTACAATGAGCAGTTCTTC.

The gene calls are TRBV9 and TRBJ2-1; D is ambiguous. The ends were cut back, 1 base at V and 0 bases at J, with 17 bases in the middle. This CDR3 comprises 18 residues. Germline V gene lookup returns CDR1 SGDLS and CDR2 YYNGEE. CDR3 amino acids: CASSVPGGRPSSYNEQFF. CDR3 DNA: TGTGCCAGCAGCGTACCCGGTGGCAGACCTAGCTCCTACAATGAGCAGTTCTTC.

This clone has just a few counts. The chain employs TRBV27 and TRBJ2-6; the D gene is possibly TRBD1 (5 bases). Germline CDR1 reads MNHEY; CDR2 reads SMNVEV (reference sequence). Trimming removed 5 bases at V and 1 base at J, with 12 bases between. The CDR3 is made up of 16 amino acids. DNA of the CDR3: TGTGCCAGCAGTCCCACCCCAGGGTCTGGGGCCAACGTCCTGACTTTC. Translation gives CASSPTPGSGANVLTF.

The chain is built from TRBV2 and TRBJ2-3; no firm D call. This CDR3 region has 14 residues. From germline, CDR1 is SNHLY and CDR2 FYNNEI. V lost 6 bases to trimming and J lost 1 base, with 11 bases between them. CDR3 amino acids: CASRSSLRTDTQYF. Written as DNA, the CDR3 is TGTGCCAGCAGGTCTTCCTTACGCACAGATACGCAGTATTTT.

This chain connects TRBV6-6 to TRBJ2-3, with D uncertain. This CDR3 is 14 amino acids long. Looked up from germline, CDR1 is MNHNY and CDR2 is SVGAGI (reference sequence). The V and J ends lost 7 bases and 2 bases respectively, with 13 bases between them. CDR3 DNA sequence: TGTGCCAGCAATCCTTCACTCACCACAGATACGCAGTATTTT. It encodes CASNPSLTTDTQYF.